This T cell receptor (beta chain) was profiled in a study of blood T cell repertoires in COVID-19. At the level of the study: The United States, Italy and Spain were the sources of the acute and convalescent COVID-19 samples. From T cells, B-cell-depleted T cells, or PBMCs came the material, which was cDNA or gDNA.

The CDR3 is 14 amino acids. The V and J ends lost 6 bases and 6 bases, in that order; junction bases with no gene match: 7. Germline V gene data show CDR1 as SGHTA and CDR2 as FQGNSA. Original handling: Reference gene primers were amplified, and this amplification served to estimate nucleated cell counts. The table came from immunoSEQ multiplex PCR; TCRdb's copy has only in-frame clones and leaves some out. That table is the source of V, J and clone size, and D and trimming were worked out from the DNA. The table includes fewer than 110,000 clones, about 85% detected once. The chain uses TRBV7-2 and TRBJ2-1, with 8 bases lining up with TRBD2. The sequence was collected from a woman aged 70 to 79 with active or convalescent COVID-19. Input material: peripheral blood. The DNA for the CDR3 is TGTGCCAGCAGGGGTAGCGGGATCGTCAATGAGCAGTTCTTC. It yields the protein CASRGSGIVNEQFF.